This T cell receptor (beta chain) was profiled in a study of blood T cells in healthy people across ages. CDR3 length equals 15 residues. Using a J-beta primer mix together with a sample-barcoded 5' primer, a second PCR was run for about 6 to 11 cycles. MiXCR, run by TCRdb on the 5' RACE reads, gives a single entry per CDR3 protein. The data hold more than 1,400,000 distinct CDR3 sequences, with 42% observed a single time. In each sample, at least 7 million PBMCs were isolated. This TCR derives from a woman aged 18 to 35 in good health. The V call is TRBV21-1, the J call TRBJ2-5. TRBV21-1 is reported as a pseudogene. Input material: blood. The CDR3 sequence is CASSKDPEDQETQYF. CDR3 bases: TGTGCCAGCAGCAAAGACCCCGAAGACCAAGAGACCCAGTACTTC.